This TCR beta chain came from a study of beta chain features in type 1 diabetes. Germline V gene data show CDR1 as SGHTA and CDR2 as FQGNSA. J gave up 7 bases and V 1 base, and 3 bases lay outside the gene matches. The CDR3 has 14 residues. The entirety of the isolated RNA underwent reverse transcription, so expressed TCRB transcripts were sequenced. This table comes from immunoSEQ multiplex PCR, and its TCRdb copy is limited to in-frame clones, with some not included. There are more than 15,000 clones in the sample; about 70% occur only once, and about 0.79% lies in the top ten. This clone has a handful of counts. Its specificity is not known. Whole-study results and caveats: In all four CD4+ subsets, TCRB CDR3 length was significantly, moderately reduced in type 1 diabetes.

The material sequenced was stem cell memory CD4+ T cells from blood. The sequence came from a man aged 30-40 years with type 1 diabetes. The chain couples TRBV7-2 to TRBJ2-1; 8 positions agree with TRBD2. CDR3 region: CASSLVGLENEQFF. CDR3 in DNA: TGTGCCAGCAGCTTAGTGGGACTAGAAAATGAGCAGTTCTTC.